This T cell receptor (beta chain) was sequenced for a study of blood T cell repertoires in COVID-19. Individuals aged about 18 to 89 years were recruited from 24 US areas. Study processing details: Quantification of nucleated cells was approximated via reference gene primer amplification. The data were produced by immunoSEQ multiplex PCR, yet TCRdb's version contains in-frame clones alone and is incomplete. That table furnishes V, J and clone size, whereas the DNA furnished D and trimming. Here the sample spans approximately 380,000 clones, 88% being singletons. The sample consisted of PBMCs or T cells enriched from blood (not recorded which). The receptor was isolated from a woman aged 18-29 years who had recovered from COVID-19.

The CDR3, as DNA: TGTGCCAGCAGCTTAAGGTATGGGACAGGGGTAGGCAATCAGCCCCAGCATTTT. This encodes CASSLRYGTGVGNQPQHF. This chain uses TRBV7-3 with TRBJ1-5; 10 bases match TRBD1. CDR3 length: 18 residues. Germline CDR1 and CDR2: SGHTA and FQGTGA. Trimming took 1 base from V and 2 from J; bases not matched to a gene: 8.